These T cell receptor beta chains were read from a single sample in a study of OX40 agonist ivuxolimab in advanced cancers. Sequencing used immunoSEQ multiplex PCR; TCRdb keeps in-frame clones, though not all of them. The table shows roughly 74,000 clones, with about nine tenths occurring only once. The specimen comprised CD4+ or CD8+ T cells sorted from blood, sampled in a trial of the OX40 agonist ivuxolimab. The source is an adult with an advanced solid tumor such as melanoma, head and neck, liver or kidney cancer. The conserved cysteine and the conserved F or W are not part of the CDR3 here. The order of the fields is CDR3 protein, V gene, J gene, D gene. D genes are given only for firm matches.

CDR3aa: AWRPPGLAGGGQY
v_gene: TRBV30
j_gene: TRBJ2-5
d_gene: TRBD2

CDR3aa: ASRSGKGYGYT
v_gene: TRBV19
j_gene: TRBJ1-2
d_gene: .

CDR3aa: ASSPGVGTLTEAF
v_gene: TRBV18
j_gene: TRBJ1-1
d_gene: .

CDR3aa: ASSPPGSLNEQF
v_gene: TRBV4-1
j_gene: TRBJ2-1
d_gene: .

CDR3aa: SVELGGLETQY
v_gene: TRBV29-1
j_gene: TRBJ2-5
d_gene: .

CDR3aa: ASSLESGGAGYGYT
v_gene: TRBV5-4
j_gene: TRBJ1-2
d_gene: TRBD1

CDR3aa: ASSLEAGNTGELF
v_gene: TRBV6-5
j_gene: TRBJ2-2
d_gene: .

CDR3aa: ASSLDSGRAYEQY
v_gene: TRBV5-1
j_gene: TRBJ2-7
d_gene: TRBD2

CDR3aa: ASSEAWGRETQY
v_gene: TRBV2
j_gene: TRBJ2-5
d_gene: .

CDR3aa: ASSPTGSGVESSYNEQF
v_gene: TRBV7-8
j_gene: TRBJ2-1
d_gene: TRBD2

CDR3aa: ASSLGTASTDTQY
v_gene: TRBV19
j_gene: TRBJ2-3
d_gene: TRBD1

CDR3aa: ASSDLRGFDTQY
v_gene: TRBV6-1
j_gene: TRBJ2-3
d_gene: .

CDR3aa: ASTTIDRDCGELF
v_gene: TRBV6-4
j_gene: TRBJ2-2
d_gene: TRBD1

CDR3aa: AWSPGQGGQPQH
v_gene: TRBV30
j_gene: TRBJ1-5
d_gene: TRBD1

CDR3aa: ASSPGTALYEQY
v_gene: TRBV14
j_gene: TRBJ2-7
d_gene: .

CDR3aa: AWSASSYEQY
v_gene: TRBV30
j_gene: TRBJ2-7
d_gene: .

CDR3aa: ASGLVPGGPRDTQY
v_gene: TRBV12-5
j_gene: TRBJ2-3
d_gene: TRBD2

CDR3aa: ATSRAGSLGQPQH
v_gene: TRBV15
j_gene: TRBJ1-5
d_gene: .